The 11 T cell receptor beta chains listed next were all sequenced from one sample in a study of blood T cell repertoires in COVID-19. Only in-frame clones appear in the TCRdb table, and some are missing; sequencing was by immunoSEQ multiplex PCR. The table records 200,000 to 250,000 clones, approximately 81% of them present only once. The sequenced material came from peripheral blood. The source is an elderly woman with active or convalescent COVID-19.

The chain uses TRBV7-9 and TRBJ1-3; D is unclear. Germline values: CDR1 SEHNR, CDR2 FQNEAQ (reference sequence). The CDR3 has 15 amino acids. The V end was cut by 0 bases, the J end by 0 bases, with 6 bases between. For the CDR3, the DNA is TGTGCCAGCAGCTTAGCGTACAGCTCTGGAAACACCATATATTTT. Protein: CASSLAYSSGNTIYF.

This sequence joins TRBV3-1 (or the pseudogene TRBV3-2) and TRBJ2-2; perhaps TRBD2 as D (5 bases). V lost 2 bases, J lost 0 bases, and 7 bases lay in between. The length of the CDR3 is 15 residues. Germline V gene lookup returns CDR1 LGHDT and CDR2 YNNKEL (reference sequence). CDR3 nucleotides: TGTGCCAGCAGCCAAATGGGAGCGAACACCGGGGAGCTGTTTTTT. It yields the protein CASSQMGANTGELFF.

The chain is built from TRBV12-3 or TRBV12-4 and TRBJ1-2; D might be TRBD1 (6 bases). With 5 bases removed from V and 7 bases from J, the gap between germline ends came to 14 bases. This CDR3 has 13 residues. Here the CDR3 DNA reads TGTGCCAGCAGTCGAACAGGGAACGGTGGCTACACCTTC. Translation: CASSRTGNGGYTF.

V gene TRBV5-1 combines with J gene TRBJ2-3, with D possibly matching TRBD1 (7 bases). The CDR3 length is 14 residues. CDR1 is SGHRS and CDR2 is YFSETQ in the germline V gene. The V and J ends lost 2 bases and 5 bases respectively, with 12 bases between them. This CDR3 reads CASSLAGGLDTQYF. In DNA, the CDR3 is TGCGCCAGCAGCTTAGCAGGGGGGTTAGATACGCAGTATTTT.

The V and J genes are TRBV15 and TRBJ2-1; D is perhaps TRBD2 (5 bases). V was clipped by 0 bases and J by 7 bases, with 7 bases between them. The V gene's germline CDR1 is LNHNV and CDR2 YYDKDF (reference sequence). The CDR3 loop spans 13 amino acids. The CDR3 is CATSRDPGNEQFF. CDR3 bases: TGTGCCACCAGCAGAGATCCGGGGAATGAGCAGTTCTTC.

The J gene is TRBJ2-1, the V gene TRBV19, with D possibly matching TRBD2 (6 bases). In germline, CDR1 is LNHDA, CDR2 SQIVND (reference sequence). The CDR3 is 14 amino acids. V lost 3 bases, J lost 5 bases, and 11 bases lay in between. The CDR3 is CASSILRGDNEQFF. The CDR3 DNA sequence: TGTGCCAGTAGTATTCTGCGGGGTGACAATGAGCAGTTCTTC.

This chain joins TRBV18 and TRBJ2-5, with unresolved D. V lost 1 base, J lost 1 base, and 4 bases lay in between. Germline V gives CDR1 KGHSH, CDR2 LQKENI. CDR3 size: 13 residues. DNA of the CDR3: TGTGCCAGCTCACCACGGCTCCAAGAGACCCAGTACTTC. Amino acids: CASSPRLQETQYF. Using reference TRBV18 and TRBJ2-5 for the parts outside the CDR3, the full variable domain is NAGVMQNPRHLVRRRGQEARLRCSPMKGHSHVYWYRQLPEEGLKFMVYLQKENIIDESGMPKERFSAEFPKEGPSILRIQQVVRGDSAAYFCASSPRLQETQYFGPGTRLLVL.

The chain is built from TRBV4-1 and TRBJ1-2; TRBD1 might be the D (6 bases). The CDR3 is 15 amino acids. Between the trimmed V and J ends, which lost 4 bases and 6 bases, there was a span of 18 bases. Germline V gene lookup returns CDR1 MGHRA and CDR2 YSYEKL. This CDR3 reads CASSPQTRTADGYTF. The CDR3 DNA is TGCGCCAGCAGCCCGCAAACCCGGACAGCTGATGGCTACACCTTC.

The chain recombines TRBV28 with TRBJ2-2; tentatively, D is TRBD1 (6 bases). The CDR3 runs 16 residues. Germline V lookup: CDR1 MDHEN, CDR2 SYDVKM. Trimming left V 5 bases short and J 4 bases short, with 17 bases between. The CDR3 here is CASSLTSIGGTGELFF. The CDR3 DNA follows: TGTGCCAGCAGTCTTACGTCCATAGGGGGCACCGGGGAGCTGTTTTTT.

The rearrangement uses TRBV4-1 and TRBJ2-1; 9 bases line up with TRBD1. The V segment lost 2 bases and the J segment 6 bases; nucleotides outside the gene matches: 11. The CDR3 covers 17 residues. CDR1 and CDR2 (germline): MGHRA, YSYEKL. CDR3 DNA: TGCGCCAGCAGCCAAAACCCCCGGGACAGGGAGTCCAATGAGCAGTTCTTC. This sequence encodes CASSQNPRDRESNEQFF.

The chain combines TRBV5-1 with TRBJ2-7; D is perhaps TRBD2 (5 bases). Germline loops: CDR1 SGHRS, CDR2 YFSETQ. The CDR3 has 13 amino acids. Deletions cut 0 bases from V and 5 bases from J, with 9 bases between. The CDR3 protein is CASSLASGDEQYF. Here the CDR3 DNA reads TGCGCCAGCAGCTTGGCCAGCGGAGACGAGCAGTACTTC.